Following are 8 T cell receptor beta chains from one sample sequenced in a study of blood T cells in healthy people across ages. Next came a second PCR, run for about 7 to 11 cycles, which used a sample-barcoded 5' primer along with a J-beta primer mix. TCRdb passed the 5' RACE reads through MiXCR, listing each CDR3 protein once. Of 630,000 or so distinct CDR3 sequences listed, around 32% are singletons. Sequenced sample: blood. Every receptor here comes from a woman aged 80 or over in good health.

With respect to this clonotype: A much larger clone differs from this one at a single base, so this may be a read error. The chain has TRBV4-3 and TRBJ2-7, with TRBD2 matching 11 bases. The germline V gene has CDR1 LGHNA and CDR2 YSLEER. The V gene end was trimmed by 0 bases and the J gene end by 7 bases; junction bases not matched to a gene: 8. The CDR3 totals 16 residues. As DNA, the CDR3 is TGCGCCAGCAGCCAAGAAGTGGGGACTAGCGGTAGTGAGCAGTACTTC. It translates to CASSQEVGTSGSEQYF.

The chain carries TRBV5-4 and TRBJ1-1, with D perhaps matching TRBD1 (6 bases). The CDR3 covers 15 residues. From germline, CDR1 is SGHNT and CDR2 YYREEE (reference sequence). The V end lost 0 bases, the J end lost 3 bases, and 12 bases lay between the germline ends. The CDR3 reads CASSLAVGGHTEAFF. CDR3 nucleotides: TGTGCCAGCAGCTTGGCTGTCGGGGGGCACACTGAAGCTTTCTTT.

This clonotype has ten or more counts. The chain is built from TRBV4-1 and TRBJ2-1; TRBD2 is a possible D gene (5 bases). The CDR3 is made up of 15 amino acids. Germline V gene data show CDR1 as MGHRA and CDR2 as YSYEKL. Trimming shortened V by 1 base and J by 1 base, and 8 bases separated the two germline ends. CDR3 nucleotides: TGCGCCAGCAGCCAAGGGGAGAATTCCTACAATGAGCAGTTCTTC. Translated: CASSQGENSYNEQFF.

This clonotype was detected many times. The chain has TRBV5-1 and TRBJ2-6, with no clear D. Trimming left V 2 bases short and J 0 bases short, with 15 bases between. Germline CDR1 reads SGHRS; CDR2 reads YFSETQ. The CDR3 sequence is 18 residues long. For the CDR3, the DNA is TGCGCCAGCAGCTTTGGGGTATTAAGTACCTCTGGGGCCAACGTCCTGACTTTC. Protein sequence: CASSFGVLSTSGANVLTF.

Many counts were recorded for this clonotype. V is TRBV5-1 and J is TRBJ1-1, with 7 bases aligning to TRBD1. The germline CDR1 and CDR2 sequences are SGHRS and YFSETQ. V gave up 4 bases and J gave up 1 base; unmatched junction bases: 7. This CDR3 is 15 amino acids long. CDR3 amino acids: CASSALTGRNTEAFF. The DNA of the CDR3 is TGCGCCAGCAGCGCCCTGACAGGGAGGAACACTGAAGCTTTCTTT.

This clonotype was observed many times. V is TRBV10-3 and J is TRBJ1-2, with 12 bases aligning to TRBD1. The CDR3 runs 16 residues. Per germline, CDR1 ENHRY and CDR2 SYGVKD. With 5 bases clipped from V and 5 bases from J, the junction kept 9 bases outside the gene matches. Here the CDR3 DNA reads TGTGCCATCAGTTGGGGGGGACAGGGGGCGAAGTATGGCTACACCTTC. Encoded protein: CAISWGGQGAKYGYTF.

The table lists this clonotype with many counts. The DNA for the CDR3 is TGCAGTGCTCCCCCGGGACAGTCCTATGGCTACACCTTC. This translates into CSAPPGQSYGYTF. This sequence joins TRBV20-1 and TRBJ1-2; 7 nucleotides line up with TRBD1. CDR1 is DFQATT and CDR2 is SNEGSKA in the germline V gene (reference sequence). This CDR3 comprises 13 residues. Germline trimming cut 5 bases from V and 4 bases from J; bases unmatched to any gene: 7.

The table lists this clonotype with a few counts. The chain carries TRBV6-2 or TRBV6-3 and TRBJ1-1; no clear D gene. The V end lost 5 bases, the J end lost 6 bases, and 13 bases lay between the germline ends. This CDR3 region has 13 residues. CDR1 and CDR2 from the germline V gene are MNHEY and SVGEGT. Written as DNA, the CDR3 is TGTGCCAGCAGTCCCCTGGACTCTCCTGAAGCTTTCTTT. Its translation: CASSPLDSPEAFF.